This TCR beta chain was profiled in a study of TIL therapy for anti-PD-1-resistant metastatic lung cancer. General study findings and limits: Compared with baseline intratumoral T cells, expanded TIL cultures were more clonal and less diverse (approximately 6% vs 31%). Many TIL product clones were absent from baseline tumor, suggesting clonal contraction.

Concerning this clone itself: What it binds is not known.

The immunoSEQ assay was v3. Method: immunoSEQ multiplex PCR; TCRdb's copy keeps in-frame clones and lacks some. Here the sample spans more than 90,000 clones, about three fifths being singletons. The CDR3 runs 17 residues. Unmatched junction bases numbered 5, after V lost 5 bases and J lost 2 bases. Germline values: CDR1 SGHTA, CDR2 FQGTGA. As for time point: pre-treatment sample, taken before nivolumab and TIL therapy. The tumor samples were excised metastases, mostly pleural nodules or supraclavicular lymph nodes. Tumors were harvested before any PD-1/PD-L1 blockade. This sequence was found in a person aged 25 to 80 with non-small cell lung cancer. This rearrangement joins TRBV7-3 to TRBJ2-1, with 14 bases lining up with TRBD2. The sequencing used tumor tissue, collected at baseline. CDR3 region: CASSPGTSGSAYNEQFF. CDR3 in DNA: TGTGCCAGCAGCCCGGGGACTAGCGGGAGCGCCTACAATGAGCAGTTCTTC.